The next 27 T cell receptor beta chains were all read from a single sample in a study of shared clonotypes between healthy human individuals. Assay: immunoSEQ multiplex PCR; the TCRdb copy retains only in-frame clones and omits some. The table has approximately 2,200,000 clones, 85% to 95% seen once. It was CD45RO-negative cells, positively selected for CCR7, that made up naive CD8 cells, with terminally differentiated effector memory CD45RA+ cells excluded. Sequencing input: naive CD8+ T cells from PBMCs. All receptors come from a man between 18 and 35 years old in good health. Some clones in this sample may be carry-over from other donors' samples.

The chain recombines TRBV18 with TRBJ2-5; D is unclear. The CDR3 has 14 amino acids. The germline CDR1 and CDR2 sequences are KGHSH and LQKENI. Trimming left V 2 bases short and J 3 bases short, with 10 bases between. The DNA of the CDR3 is TGTGCCAGCTCACCAGCTAGACCCAAAGAGACCCAGTACTTC. Protein: CASSPARPKETQYF.

This sequence joins TRBV21-1 and TRBJ1-5; TRBD1, the table's D call, lacks a check against the DNA. TRBV21-1 has pseudogene status. The CDR3 sequence is 18 residues long. The CDR3 spells CASSLPGQGPRGNQPQHF. CDR3 coding DNA: TGTGCCAGCAGCTTACCGGGACAGGGGCCCAGGGGCAATCAGCCCCAGCATTTT.

V gene TRBV19 combines with J gene TRBJ2-1; the D gene is possibly TRBD2 (5 bases). V was trimmed by 8 bases and J by 9 bases, leaving 17 bases between them. This CDR3 region has 13 residues. Germline V CDR1 and CDR2: LNHDA, SQIVND (reference sequence). The CDR3 spells CASALVESGEQFF. The CDR3 DNA follows: TGTGCCAGTGCCTTGGTTGAGAGCGGTGAGCAGTTCTTC.

The chain joins TRBV29-1 to TRBJ2-7; 7 bases fit TRBD1. Trimming at V came to 7 bases and at J to 1 base, leaving 13 bases not matched to a gene. Germline assignment: CDR1 SQVTM and CDR2 ANQGSEA. The CDR3 loop spans 15 amino acids. The CDR3 loop reads CSAVEPGQRSYEQYF. CDR3 DNA: TGCAGCGCTGTCGAACCGGGACAGAGATCCTACGAGCAGTACTTC.

The chain employs TRBV13 and TRBJ2-3; D call uncertain. The CDR3 has 15 amino acids. Trimming left V 6 bases short and J 0 bases short, with 13 bases between. CDR1 PRHDT and CDR2 FYEKMQ come from the germline V gene (reference sequence). CDR3 protein: CASSPSLPSTDTQYF. The CDR3 DNA sequence: TGTGCCAGCAGTCCATCGTTACCTAGCACAGATACGCAGTATTTT.

This clone came up a few times. The chain's CDR3 is CAISESFVRRSNYGYTF. DNA of the CDR3: TGTGCCATCAGTGAGTCGTTCGTCAGGCGATCTAACTATGGCTACACCTTC. V usage is TRBV10-3 and J usage is TRBJ1-2, with D uncertain. The germline CDR1 and CDR2 sequences are ENHRY and SYGVKD. V was shortened by 0 bases and J by 0 bases, with 14 bases between the two germline ends. CDR3 length: 17 amino acids.

This chain connects TRBV7-9 to TRBJ2-1, with 10 bases aligning to TRBD2. J was trimmed by 7 bases and V by 0 bases; bases with no gene match: 9. Germline CDR1 is SEHNR and CDR2 is FQNEAQ (reference sequence). The CDR3 is made up of 17 amino acids. DNA of the CDR3: TGTGCCAGCAGCTTAGCGTTAATGGGACTAGCGAAGAATGAGCAGTTCTTC. Its translation: CASSLALMGLAKNEQFF. The full variable domain, completed using reference TRBV7-9 and TRBJ2-1, is DTGVSQNPRHKITKRGQNVTFRCDPISEHNRLYWYRQTLGQGPEFLTYFQNEAQLEKSRLLSDRFSAERPKGSFSTLEIQRTEQGDSAMYLCASSLALMGLAKNEQFFGPGTRLTVL.

Regarding this clone: Other DNA sequences of this sample code for an identical CDR3. This chain uses TRBV7-9 with TRBJ1-2, with 10 bases lining up with TRBD1. The CDR3 spans 15 residues. CDR1 and CDR2 from the germline V gene are SEHNR and FQNEAQ (reference sequence). J gave up 3 bases and V 0 bases, and 1 base lay outside the gene matches. CDR3 protein: CASSLAGTGDYGYTF. As DNA, the CDR3 is TGTGCCAGCAGCTTAGCCGGGACAGGGGACTATGGCTACACCTTC.

This sequence joins TRBV11-2 and TRBJ2-7; D ambiguous. The CDR3 length is 12 residues. Germline V gives CDR1 SGHAT, CDR2 FQNNGV. The V end lost 4 bases, the J end lost 5 bases, and 9 bases lay between the germline ends. The CDR3 reads CASSSIAHEQYF. CDR3 bases: TGTGCCAGCAGCTCCATAGCCCACGAGCAGTACTTC.

The rearrangement links TRBV10-3 to TRBJ2-4; D is possibly TRBD1 (5 bases). This CDR3 is 15 amino acids long. Germline-derived CDR1 and CDR2 are ENHRY and SYGVKD. Trimming removed 0 bases at V and 7 bases at J, with 13 bases between. CDR3 DNA: TGTGCCATCAGTGAGTCGGCCAGGGCAGGCAACATTCAGTACTTC. Translating it yields CAISESARAGNIQYF.

The chain is built from TRBV10-3 and TRBJ2-7, with TRBD1 identical over 9 bases. The germline V gene has CDR1 ENHRY and CDR2 SYGVKD. This CDR3 is built from 17 residues. V was clipped by 3 bases and J by 1 base; unmatched bases: 10. The DNA of the CDR3 is TGTGCCATCAGTGAAGTTGGGGGACAGGGTACTTCCTACGAGCAGTACTTC. The encoded protein is CAISEVGGQGTSYEQYF.

V gene TRBV19 combines with J gene TRBJ2-1, with TRBD1 identical over 7 bases. This CDR3 is built from 16 residues. The ends lost 7 bases at V and 0 bases at J; junction bases unmatched: 9. Germline V gene lookup returns CDR1 LNHDA and CDR2 SQIVND (reference sequence). The CDR3 loop is CASKTGEMSSYNEQFF. The CDR3 DNA reads TGTGCCAGTAAAACAGGGGAAATGAGCTCCTACAATGAGCAGTTCTTC.

The genes are TRBV28 and TRBJ1-2; a possible D gene is TRBD1 (5 bases). Germline CDR1 MDHEN, CDR2 SYDVKM. Trimming left V 2 bases short and J 4 bases short, with 11 bases between. The CDR3 is made up of 14 amino acids. The CDR3 loop is CASSLLGGLYGYTF. CDR3 DNA sequence: TGTGCCAGCAGTTTACTTGGGGGACTCTATGGCTACACCTTC.

V gene TRBV4-1 combines with J gene TRBJ2-7, with 7 bases lining up with TRBD2. The CDR3 has 14 amino acids. Germline CDR1 reads MGHRA; CDR2 reads YSYEKL. V shed 4 bases, J shed 7 bases, and the junction held 10 bases outside the gene matches. The CDR3 DNA sequence: TGCGCCAGCAGCCCAGGGCTGGGGCGGGGGGAGCAGTACTTC. Translation: CASSPGLGRGEQYF.

This chain connects TRBV27 to TRBJ1-1; 8 bases map to TRBD1. CDR3 size: 16 residues. The germline CDR1 and CDR2 sequences are MNHEY and SMNVEV (reference sequence). The junction had 8 bases not matched to a gene; V was cut back by 2 bases and J by 3 bases. The CDR3 here is CASSLKQGVGHTEAFF. For the CDR3, the DNA is TGTGCCAGCAGTTTAAAACAGGGGGTTGGGCACACTGAAGCTTTCTTT.

The V and J genes are TRBV6-5 and TRBJ2-2; D gene uncertain. Trimming took off 2 bases at V and 4 bases at J, with 8 bases between the two ends. This CDR3 contains 14 residues. The V gene's germline CDR1 is MNHEY and CDR2 SVGAGI. Here the CDR3 DNA reads TGTGCCAGCAGTTACAGGGCTGCCACCGGGGAGCTGTTTTTT. Protein: CASSYRAATGELFF.

The genes are TRBV4-1 and TRBJ2-7, with 8 bases aligning to TRBD1. The V and J ends lost 1 base and 5 bases, in that order; junction bases with no gene match: 7. There are 15 residues in the CDR3. Germline V gene lookup returns CDR1 MGHRA and CDR2 YSYEKL. CDR3 in DNA: TGCGCCAGCAGCCAAGTCGGTCAGGGGGCCGACGAGCAGTACTTC. Its protein product is CASSQVGQGADEQYF.

The V and J genes are TRBV30 and TRBJ2-7, with 11 nucleotides matching TRBD1. V lost 3 bases, J lost 3 bases, and 4 bases stayed unmatched. This CDR3 has 14 residues. Germline CDR1 and CDR2: GTSNPN and SVGIG (reference sequence). The CDR3 here is CAWSFGTGGYEQYF. The CDR3 coding sequence is TGTGCCTGGAGCTTCGGGACAGGGGGCTACGAGCAGTACTTC.

This rearrangement joins TRBV5-6 to TRBJ2-7; 7 bases line up with TRBD1. V was pared by 2 bases and J by 4 bases, with 18 bases of the junction left unmatched. This CDR3 has 18 residues. Germline V gene sequence: CDR1 SGHDT, CDR2 YYEEEE. The DNA for the CDR3 is TGTGCCAGCAGCTTAAAGGGATGGGGTCTAGGGGGCCAATACGAGCAGTACTTC. Protein product: CASSLKGWGLGGQYEQYF. The complete variable domain, with remaining parts taken from reference TRBV5-6 and TRBJ2-7, reads DAGVTQSPTHLIKTRGQQVTLRCSPKSGHDTVSWYQQALGQGPQFIFQYYEEEERQRGNFPDRFSGHQFPNYSSELNVNALLLGDSALYLCASSLKGWGLGGQYEQYFGPGTRLTVT.

The chain uses TRBV21-1 and TRBJ1-3. TRBV21-1 constitutes a pseudogene. This CDR3 has 12 residues. In DNA form, the CDR3 reads TGTGCCAGCACACCCTCTGGAAACACCATATATTTT. Amino acid sequence: CASTPSGNTIYF.

The chain has TRBV5-6 and TRBJ2-2, with D possibly being TRBD1 (6 bases). From germline, CDR1 is SGHDT and CDR2 YYEEEE. The CDR3 runs 15 residues. Trimming cost V 4 bases and J 5 bases, with 15 bases left between them. CDR3 amino acids: CASSAIRDTTGELFF. Written as DNA, the CDR3 is TGTGCCAGCAGCGCCATCCGGGACACGACCGGGGAGCTGTTTTTT.

V is TRBV6-1 and J is TRBJ2-7, with 7 bases identical to TRBD1. CDR1 and CDR2 (germline): MNHNS, SASEGT. With 4 bases clipped from V and 2 bases from J, the junction kept 5 bases outside the gene matches. The CDR3 totals 14 residues. CDR3 DNA sequence: TGTGCCAGCAGTGCGGGACAGTTTACCTACGAGCAGTACTTC. It codes for CASSAGQFTYEQYF.

The chain joins TRBV9 to TRBJ2-3; 7 bases match TRBD1. V was clipped by 3 bases and J by 1 base; unmatched bases: 5. This CDR3 comprises 15 residues. CDR1 SGDLS and CDR2 YYNGEE come from the germline V gene. Here the CDR3 reads CASSATGSRTDTQYF. Written as DNA, the CDR3 is TGTGCCAGCAGCGCGACAGGGTCCCGCACAGATACGCAGTATTTT.

The V gene is TRBV5-1, the J gene TRBJ2-7; 7 bases map to TRBD2. The germline gives CDR1 SGHRS, CDR2 YFSETQ. Unmatched junction bases numbered 2, after V lost 3 bases and J lost 2 bases. This CDR3 spans 13 amino acids. CDR3 sequence: CASSWAGAYEQYF. The DNA for the CDR3 is TGCGCCAGCAGCTGGGCGGGAGCCTACGAGCAGTACTTC.

The chain couples TRBV11-2 to TRBJ1-2, with D uncertain. V was shortened by 1 base and J by 0 bases, with 6 bases between the two germline ends. The CDR3 spans 14 residues. Germline V lookup: CDR1 SGHAT, CDR2 FQNNGV. CDR3 in amino acids: CASSLVGANYGYTF. The CDR3 DNA reads as TGTGCCAGCAGCTTAGTTGGGGCTAACTATGGCTACACCTTC.

The chain couples TRBV5-6 to TRBJ1-2; D is unresolved. This CDR3 spans 14 amino acids. Germline V gene data show CDR1 as SGHDT and CDR2 as YYEEEE. The V gene lost 4 bases and the J gene lost 0 bases, with 10 bases spanning the gap. DNA of the CDR3: TGTGCCAGCAGCCCTGGACGGTCTAACTATGGCTACACCTTC. Residues: CASSPGRSNYGYTF.

The CDR3 region has the DNA TGTGCCAGCGCGGCCTCCTACGAGCAGTACTTC. It codes for CASAASYEQYF. V gene TRBV5-5 combines with J gene TRBJ2-7, with D hard to call. Germline V gene data show CDR1 as SGHKS and CDR2 as YYEKEE (reference sequence). The V end was cut by 7 bases, the J end by 0 bases, with 5 bases between. The CDR3 runs 11 residues.